What follows are 4 T cell receptor beta chains derived from one specimen sequenced in a study of blood T cell repertoires in COVID-19. Assay: immunoSEQ multiplex PCR; the TCRdb copy retains only in-frame clones and omits some. The sample shows 220,000 or so clones, 80% to 85% of them seen only once. The material sequenced was peripheral blood. The source of these receptors is a man under 40 with active or convalescent COVID-19.

The genes are TRBV7-2 and TRBJ1-4, with 7 positions matching TRBD1. Losses at the gene ends were 5 bases for V and 4 bases for J; bases not matched to a gene: 4. This CDR3 has 14 residues. Per germline, CDR1 SGHTA and CDR2 FQGNSA. CDR3 nucleotide sequence: TGTGCCAGCAGCGAGGGGGCCCTTAATGAAAAACTGTTTTTT. Its translation: CASSEGALNEKLFF.

This clone has just a few counts. This chain uses TRBV10-2 with TRBJ2-3; 8 nucleotides align to TRBD2. The CDR3 is 17 residues long. Germline V gives CDR1 WSHSY, CDR2 SAAADI. V lost 0 bases, J lost 2 bases, and 7 bases stayed unmatched. The CDR3 DNA follows: TGCGCCAGCAGTGAGTCGACTCGGGGGGGTTTCACAGATACGCAGTATTTT. It specifies CASSESTRGGFTDTQYF.

The gene calls are TRBV15 and TRBJ2-4; 10 nucleotides line up with TRBD1. The CDR3 runs to 19 residues. J gave up 1 base and V 3 bases, and 12 bases lay outside the gene matches. Germline lookup yields CDR1 LNHNV and CDR2 YYDKDF (reference sequence). The CDR3 is CATSSYGQGEQGAKNIQYF. Written as DNA, the CDR3 is TGTGCCACCAGCAGTTACGGACAGGGGGAACAGGGGGCCAAAAACATTCAGTACTTC.

This clone was seen only a few times. The V call is TRBV7-9, the J call TRBJ2-1; 13 positions agree with TRBD2. The germline gives CDR1 SEHNR, CDR2 FQNEAQ (reference sequence). V shed 7 bases and J 4 bases; nucleotides not matched to a gene: 7. The CDR3 is made up of 16 amino acids. The CDR3: CASNIGTSGEYNEQFF. CDR3 coding DNA: TGTGCCAGCAACATCGGGACTAGCGGGGAATACAATGAGCAGTTCTTC.